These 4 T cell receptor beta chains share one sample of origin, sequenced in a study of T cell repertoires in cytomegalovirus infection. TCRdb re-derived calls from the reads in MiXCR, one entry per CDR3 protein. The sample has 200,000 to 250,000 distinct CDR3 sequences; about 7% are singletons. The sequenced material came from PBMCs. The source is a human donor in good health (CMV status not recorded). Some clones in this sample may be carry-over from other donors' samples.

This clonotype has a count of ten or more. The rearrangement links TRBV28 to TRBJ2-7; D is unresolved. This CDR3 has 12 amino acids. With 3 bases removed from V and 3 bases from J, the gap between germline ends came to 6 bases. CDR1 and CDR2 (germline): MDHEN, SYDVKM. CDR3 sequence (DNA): TGTGCCAGCAGTTTTCTCCGCTACGAGCAGTACTTC. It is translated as CASSFLRYEQYF.

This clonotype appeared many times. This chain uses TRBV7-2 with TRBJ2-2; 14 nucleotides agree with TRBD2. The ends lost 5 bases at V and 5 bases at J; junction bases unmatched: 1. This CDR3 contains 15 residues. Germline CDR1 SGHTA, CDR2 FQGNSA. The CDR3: CASSRTSGGTGELFF. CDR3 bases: TGTGCCAGCAGCCGGACTAGCGGGGGGACCGGGGAGCTGTTTTTT.

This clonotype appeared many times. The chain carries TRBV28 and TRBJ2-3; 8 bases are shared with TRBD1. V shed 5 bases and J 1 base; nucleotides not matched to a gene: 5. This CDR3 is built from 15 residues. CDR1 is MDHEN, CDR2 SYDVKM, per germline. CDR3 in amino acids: CASSPIRGRTDTQYF. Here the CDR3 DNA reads TGTGCCAGCAGTCCAATCAGGGGGCGCACAGATACGCAGTATTTT.

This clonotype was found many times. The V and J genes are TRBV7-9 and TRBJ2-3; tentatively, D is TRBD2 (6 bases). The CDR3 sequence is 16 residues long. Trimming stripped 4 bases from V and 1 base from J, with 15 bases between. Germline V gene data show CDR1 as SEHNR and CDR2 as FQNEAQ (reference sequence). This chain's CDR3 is CASSSARRARTDTQYF. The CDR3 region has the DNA TGTGCCAGCAGCTCAGCGAGGAGGGCCCGCACAGATACGCAGTATTTT.